The rows below give T cell receptor beta chains drawn from one sample of a study of cytomegalovirus exposure and HLA in healthy donors. The protocol was immunoSEQ multiplex PCR, while the TCRdb copy is restricted to in-frame clones and leaves out a portion. The profile shows 210,000 or so clones, roughly 79% of them singletons. The sequenced sample was PBMCs. Receptor source: a middle-aged woman in good health and CMV-seronegative. Both conserved end residues are part of each CDR3. Each record gives: V gene, J gene, CDR3 protein.

TRBV7-9	TRBJ2-1	CASSTPRDRVNEQFF
TRBV30	TRBJ1-5	CAWAVDRGNQPQHF
TRBV11-2	TRBJ2-2	CASSGDSRAGELFF
TRBV4-1	TRBJ1-2	CASSQDSGVYGYTF
TRBV7-9	TRBJ2-3	CASSARGTTLRHSTDTQYF
TRBV7-9	TRBJ1-2	CASSQPLLFSANYGYTF
TRBV7-6	TRBJ2-2	CASSGIRGGAGELFF
TRBV4-3	TRBJ2-3	CASSQESVATQYF
TRBV7-6	TRBJ1-2	CASSQGGNYGYTF
TRBV6-1	TRBJ1-1	CASSEAQRAFF
TRBV7-3	TRBJ1-2	CASSSPQGDGYTF
TRBV28	TRBJ2-1	CASSLGLAGNNEQFF
TRBV6-6	TRBJ1-2	CASSYRRDPLIFDF
TRBV27	TRBJ2-1	CASSLRLAGGSSYNEQFF
TRBV7-8	TRBJ1-1	CASSLASGGTLNTEAFF
TRBV30	TRBJ1-5	CAWSGGRNQPQHF
TRBV5-1	TRBJ2-5	CASHSSFRETQYF
TRBV30	TRBJ2-7	CAWSDGNGYEQYF
TRBV19	TRBJ2-3	CASSIRFALLSTDTQYF
TRBV2	TRBJ1-2	CASSADRGQSGYTF
TRBV5-1	TRBJ2-7	CASSSDRSYEQYF
TRBV5-1	TRBJ2-1	CASIPGTGGYNEQFF
TRBV11-2	TRBJ2-5	CASSAGVQETQYF
TRBV29-1	TRBJ1-3	CSVQRGSGNTIYF
TRBV9	TRBJ2-6	CASSVVPGGSDSGANVLTF
TRBV11-2	TRBJ1-4	CASSLDGGMNEKLFF
TRBV15	TRBJ2-1	CATSREPGDLYNEQFF
TRBV5-1	TRBJ1-2	CASSLGANYGYTF
TRBV6-1	TRBJ1-2	CASRLRGNYGYTF
TRBV5-1	TRBJ2-2	CASSGSGTGSNTGELFF
TRBV5-1	TRBJ2-2	CASSLRGDRTGELFF
TRBV29-1	TRBJ1-1	CSVEDGARVVNTEAFF
TRBV27	TRBJ1-2	CASSWGGGYGYTF
TRBV19	TRBJ1-2	CASSIVQAYGYTF